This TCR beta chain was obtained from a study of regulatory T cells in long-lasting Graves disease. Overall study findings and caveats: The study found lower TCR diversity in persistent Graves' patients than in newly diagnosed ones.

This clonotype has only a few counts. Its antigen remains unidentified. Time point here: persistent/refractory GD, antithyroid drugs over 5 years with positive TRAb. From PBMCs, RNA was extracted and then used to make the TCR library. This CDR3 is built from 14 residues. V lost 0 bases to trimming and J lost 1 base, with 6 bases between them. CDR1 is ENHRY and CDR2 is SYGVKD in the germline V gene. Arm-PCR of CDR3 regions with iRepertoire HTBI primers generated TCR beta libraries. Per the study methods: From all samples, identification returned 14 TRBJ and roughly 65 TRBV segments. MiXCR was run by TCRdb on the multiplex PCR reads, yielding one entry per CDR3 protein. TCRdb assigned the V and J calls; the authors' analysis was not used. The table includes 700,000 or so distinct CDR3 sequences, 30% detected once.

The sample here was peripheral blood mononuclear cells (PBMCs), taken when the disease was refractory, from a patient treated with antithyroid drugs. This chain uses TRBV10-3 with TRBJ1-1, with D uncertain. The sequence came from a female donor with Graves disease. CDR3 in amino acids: CAISESDGNTEAFF. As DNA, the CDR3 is TGTGCCATCAGTGAGTCGGACGGGAACACTGAAGCTTTCTTT.